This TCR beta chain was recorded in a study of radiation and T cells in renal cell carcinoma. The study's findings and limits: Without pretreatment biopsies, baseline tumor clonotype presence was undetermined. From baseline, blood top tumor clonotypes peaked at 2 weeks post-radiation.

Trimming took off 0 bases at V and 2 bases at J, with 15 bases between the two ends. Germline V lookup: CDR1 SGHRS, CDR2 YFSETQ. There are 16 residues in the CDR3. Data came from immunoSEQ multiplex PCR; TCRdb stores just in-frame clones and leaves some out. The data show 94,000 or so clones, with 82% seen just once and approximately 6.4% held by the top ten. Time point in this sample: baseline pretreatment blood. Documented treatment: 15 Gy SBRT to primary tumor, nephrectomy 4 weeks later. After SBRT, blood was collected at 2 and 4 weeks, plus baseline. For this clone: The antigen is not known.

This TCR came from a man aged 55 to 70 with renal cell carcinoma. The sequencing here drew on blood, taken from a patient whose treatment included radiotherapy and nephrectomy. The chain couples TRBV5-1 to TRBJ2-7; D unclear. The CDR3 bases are TGCGCCAGCAGCTTGGCGGGTGGAACTACGCCCTACGAGCAGTACTTC. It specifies CASSLAGGTTPYEQYF.